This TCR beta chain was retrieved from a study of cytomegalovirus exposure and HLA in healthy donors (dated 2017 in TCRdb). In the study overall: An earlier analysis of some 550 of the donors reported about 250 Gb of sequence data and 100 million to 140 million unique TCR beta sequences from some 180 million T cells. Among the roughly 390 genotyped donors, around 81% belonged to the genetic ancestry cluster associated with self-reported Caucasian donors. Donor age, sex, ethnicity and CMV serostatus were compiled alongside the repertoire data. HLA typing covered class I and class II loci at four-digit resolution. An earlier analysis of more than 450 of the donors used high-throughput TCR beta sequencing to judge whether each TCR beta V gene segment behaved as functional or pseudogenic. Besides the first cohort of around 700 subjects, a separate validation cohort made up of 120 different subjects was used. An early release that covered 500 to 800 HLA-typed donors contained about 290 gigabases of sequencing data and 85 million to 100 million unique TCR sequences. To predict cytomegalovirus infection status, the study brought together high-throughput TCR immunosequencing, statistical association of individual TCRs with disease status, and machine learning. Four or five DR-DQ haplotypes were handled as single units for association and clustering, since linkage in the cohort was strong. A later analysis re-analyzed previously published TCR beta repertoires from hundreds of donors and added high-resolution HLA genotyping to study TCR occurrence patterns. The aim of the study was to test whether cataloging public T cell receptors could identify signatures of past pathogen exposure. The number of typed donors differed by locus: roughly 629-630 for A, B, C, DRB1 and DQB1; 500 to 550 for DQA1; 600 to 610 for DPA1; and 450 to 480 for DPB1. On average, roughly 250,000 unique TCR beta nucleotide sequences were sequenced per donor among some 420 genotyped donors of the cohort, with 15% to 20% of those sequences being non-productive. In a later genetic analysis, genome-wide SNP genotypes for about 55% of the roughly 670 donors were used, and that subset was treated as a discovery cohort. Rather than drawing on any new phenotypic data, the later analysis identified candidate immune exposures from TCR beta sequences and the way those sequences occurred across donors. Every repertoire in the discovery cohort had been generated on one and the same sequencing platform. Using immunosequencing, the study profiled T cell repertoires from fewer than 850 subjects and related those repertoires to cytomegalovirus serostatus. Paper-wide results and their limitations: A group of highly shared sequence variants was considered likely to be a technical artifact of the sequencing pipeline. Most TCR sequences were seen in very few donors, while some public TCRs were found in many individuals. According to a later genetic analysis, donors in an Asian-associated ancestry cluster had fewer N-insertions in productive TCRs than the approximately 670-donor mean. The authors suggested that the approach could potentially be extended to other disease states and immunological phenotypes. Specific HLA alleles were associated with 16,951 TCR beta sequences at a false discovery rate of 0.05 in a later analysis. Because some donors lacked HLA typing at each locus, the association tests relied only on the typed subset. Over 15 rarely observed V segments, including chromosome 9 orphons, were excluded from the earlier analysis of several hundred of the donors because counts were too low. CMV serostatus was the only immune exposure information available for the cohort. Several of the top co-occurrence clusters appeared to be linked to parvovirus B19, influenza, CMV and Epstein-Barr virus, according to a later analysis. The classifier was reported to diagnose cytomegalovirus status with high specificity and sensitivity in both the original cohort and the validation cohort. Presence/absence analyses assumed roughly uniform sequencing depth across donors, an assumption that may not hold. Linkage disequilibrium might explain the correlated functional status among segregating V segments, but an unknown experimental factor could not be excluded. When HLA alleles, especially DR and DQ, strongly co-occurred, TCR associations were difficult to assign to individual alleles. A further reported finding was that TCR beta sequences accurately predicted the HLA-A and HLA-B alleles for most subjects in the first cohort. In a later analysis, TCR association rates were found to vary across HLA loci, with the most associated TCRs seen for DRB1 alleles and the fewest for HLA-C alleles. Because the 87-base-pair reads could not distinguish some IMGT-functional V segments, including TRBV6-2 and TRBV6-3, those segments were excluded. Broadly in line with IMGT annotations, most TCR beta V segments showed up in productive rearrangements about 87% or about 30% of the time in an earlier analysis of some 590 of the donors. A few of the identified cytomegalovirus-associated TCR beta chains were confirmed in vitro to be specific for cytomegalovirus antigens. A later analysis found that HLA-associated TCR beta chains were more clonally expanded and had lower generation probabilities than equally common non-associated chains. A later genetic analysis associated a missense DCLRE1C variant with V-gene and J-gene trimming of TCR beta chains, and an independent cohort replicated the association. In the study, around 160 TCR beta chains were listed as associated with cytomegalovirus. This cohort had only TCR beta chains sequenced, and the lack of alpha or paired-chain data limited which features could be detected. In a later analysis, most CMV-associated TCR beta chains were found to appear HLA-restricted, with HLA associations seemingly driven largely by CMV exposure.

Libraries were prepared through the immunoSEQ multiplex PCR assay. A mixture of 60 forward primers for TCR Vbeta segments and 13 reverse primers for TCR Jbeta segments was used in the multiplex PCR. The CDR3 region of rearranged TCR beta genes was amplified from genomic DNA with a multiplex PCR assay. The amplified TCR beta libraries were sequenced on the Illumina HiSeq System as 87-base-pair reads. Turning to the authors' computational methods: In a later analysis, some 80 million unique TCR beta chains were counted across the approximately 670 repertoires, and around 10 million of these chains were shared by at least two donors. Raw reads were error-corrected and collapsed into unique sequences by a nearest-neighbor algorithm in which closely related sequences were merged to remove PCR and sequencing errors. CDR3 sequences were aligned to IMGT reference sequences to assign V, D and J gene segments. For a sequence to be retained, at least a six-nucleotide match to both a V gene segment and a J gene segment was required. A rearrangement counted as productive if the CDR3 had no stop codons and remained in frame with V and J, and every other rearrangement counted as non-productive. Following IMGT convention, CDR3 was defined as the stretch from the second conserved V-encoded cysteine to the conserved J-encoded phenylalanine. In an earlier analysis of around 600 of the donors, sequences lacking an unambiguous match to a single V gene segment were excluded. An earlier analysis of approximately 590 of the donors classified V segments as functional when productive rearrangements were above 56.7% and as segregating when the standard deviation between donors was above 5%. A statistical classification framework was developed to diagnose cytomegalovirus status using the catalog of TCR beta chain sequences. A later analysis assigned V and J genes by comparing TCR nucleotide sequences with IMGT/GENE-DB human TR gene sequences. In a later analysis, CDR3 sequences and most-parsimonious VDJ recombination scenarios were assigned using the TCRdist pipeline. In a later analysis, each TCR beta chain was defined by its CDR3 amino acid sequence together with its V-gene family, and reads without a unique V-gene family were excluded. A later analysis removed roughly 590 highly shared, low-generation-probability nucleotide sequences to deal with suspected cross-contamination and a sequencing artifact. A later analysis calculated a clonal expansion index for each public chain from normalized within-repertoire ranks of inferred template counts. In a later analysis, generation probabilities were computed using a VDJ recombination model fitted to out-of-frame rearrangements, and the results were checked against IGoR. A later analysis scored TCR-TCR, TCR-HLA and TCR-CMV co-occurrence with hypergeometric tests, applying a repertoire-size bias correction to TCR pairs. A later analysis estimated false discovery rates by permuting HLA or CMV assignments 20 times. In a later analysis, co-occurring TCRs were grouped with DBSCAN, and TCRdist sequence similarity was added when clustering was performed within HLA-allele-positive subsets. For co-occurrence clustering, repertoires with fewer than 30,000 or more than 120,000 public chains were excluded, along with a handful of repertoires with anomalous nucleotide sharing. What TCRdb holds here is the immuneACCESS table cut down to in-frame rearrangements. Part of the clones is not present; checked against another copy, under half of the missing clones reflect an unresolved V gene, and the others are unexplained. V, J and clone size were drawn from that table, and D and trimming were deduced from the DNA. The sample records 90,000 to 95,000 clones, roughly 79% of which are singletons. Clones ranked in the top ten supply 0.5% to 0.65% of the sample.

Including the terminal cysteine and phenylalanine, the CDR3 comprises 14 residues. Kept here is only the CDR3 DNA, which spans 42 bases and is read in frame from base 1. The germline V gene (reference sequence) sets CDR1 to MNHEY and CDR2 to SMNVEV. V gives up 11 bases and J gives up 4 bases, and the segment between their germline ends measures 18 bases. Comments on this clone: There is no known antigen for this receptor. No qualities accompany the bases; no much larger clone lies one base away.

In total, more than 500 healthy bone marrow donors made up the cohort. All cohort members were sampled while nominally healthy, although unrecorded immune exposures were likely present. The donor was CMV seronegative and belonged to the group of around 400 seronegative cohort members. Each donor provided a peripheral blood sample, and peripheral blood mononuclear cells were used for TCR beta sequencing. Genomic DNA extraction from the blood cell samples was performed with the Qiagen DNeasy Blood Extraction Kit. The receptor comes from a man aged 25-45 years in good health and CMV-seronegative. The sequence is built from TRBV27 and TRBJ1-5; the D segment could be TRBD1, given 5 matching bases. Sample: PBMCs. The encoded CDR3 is CASRGGARNQPQHF. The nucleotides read TGTGCCTCTAGGGGAGGGGCGAGGAATCAGCCCCAGCATTTT.